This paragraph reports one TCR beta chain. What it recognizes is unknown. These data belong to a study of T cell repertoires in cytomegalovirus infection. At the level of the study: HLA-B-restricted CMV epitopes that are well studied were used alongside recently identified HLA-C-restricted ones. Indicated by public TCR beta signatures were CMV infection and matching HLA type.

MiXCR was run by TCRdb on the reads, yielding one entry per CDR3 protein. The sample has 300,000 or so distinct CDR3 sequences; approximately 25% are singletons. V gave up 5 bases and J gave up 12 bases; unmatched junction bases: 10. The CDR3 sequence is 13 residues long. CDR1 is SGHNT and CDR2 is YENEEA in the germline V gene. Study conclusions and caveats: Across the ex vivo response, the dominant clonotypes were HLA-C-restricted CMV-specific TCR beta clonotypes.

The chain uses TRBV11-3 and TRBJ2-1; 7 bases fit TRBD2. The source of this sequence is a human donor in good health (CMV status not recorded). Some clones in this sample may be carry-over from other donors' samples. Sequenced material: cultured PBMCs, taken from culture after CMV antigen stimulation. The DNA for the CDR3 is TGTGCCAGCAGCCCCCGTGGGAGGGTACGGCAGTTCTTC. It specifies CASSPRGRVRQFF.